Described below is a single TCR beta chain sequence and its context. The antigen is unknown. The data stem from a study of cytomegalovirus exposure and HLA in healthy donors. Findings and caveats of the study: Associated with cytomegalovirus, according to the listing, were 164 TCR beta chains.

In germline, CDR1 is LGHNA, CDR2 YNFKEQ. This CDR3 region has 16 residues. Trimming shortened V by 1 base and J by 0 bases, and 7 bases separated the two germline ends. This PCR relied on a set of 60 Vbeta primers and 13 Jbeta primers. Produced via immunoSEQ multiplex PCR; TCRdb's table is partial and in-frame only. Of about 270,000 clones in the sample, roughly two thirds were seen once. This receptor was obtained from a female donor in good health and CMV-seronegative. Sequencing input: PBMCs. The chain has TRBV4-2 and TRBJ2-6; no definite D call. CDR3 loop: CASSQGKLSGANVLTF. CDR3 DNA sequence: TGTGCCAGCAGCCAAGGAAAGCTCTCTGGGGCCAACGTCCTGACTTTC.